These 31 T cell receptor beta chains were all obtained from the same sample, sequenced in a study of human T cells and chemical hapten exposure. This sample's time point: patch test 3, about 24 weeks after DPC sensitization. This sample's treatment: therapeutic diphenylcyclopropenone sensitization with weekly scalp DPC. In TCRdb, the RACE reads were re-called with MiXCR into one record per CDR3 protein. The sample consists of fewer than 80,000 distinct CDR3 sequences, approximately 11% of them appearing once. The sample in question was whole blood, obtained in connection with sensitization to the hapten diphenylcyclopropenone (DPC). The origin of the receptors is a woman aged 25-40 years with alopecia areata. Some clones in this sample may be carry-over from other donors' samples.

The chain has TRBV28 and TRBJ2-7; no definite D call. Trimming left V 5 bases short and J 5 bases short, with 19 bases between. In germline, CDR1 is MDHEN, CDR2 SYDVKM. This CDR3 has 15 residues. The chain's CDR3 is CASSPPGVGVDEQYF. For the CDR3, the DNA is TGTGCCAGCAGTCCCCCTGGGGTTGGAGTGGACGAGCAGTACTTC.

The V gene is TRBV29-1, the J gene TRBJ1-1; D is undetermined. Germline assignment: CDR1 SQVTM and CDR2 ANQGSEA. There are 14 residues in the CDR3. The germline V and J ends were trimmed by 0 bases and 1 base, with 9 bases remaining between them. The CDR3 sequence is CSVEELQWNTEAFF. The CDR3 DNA sequence: TGCAGCGTTGAAGAGCTCCAGTGGAACACTGAAGCTTTCTTT.

The J gene is TRBJ2-2, the V gene TRBV4-1; D is possibly TRBD2 (6 bases). Trimming left V 5 bases short and J 4 bases short, with 11 bases between. Per the germline V gene, CDR1 is MGHRA and CDR2 is YSYEKL. The CDR3 runs to 14 residues. The CDR3 loop is CASSGTGGTGELFF. In DNA, the CDR3 is TGCGCCAGCAGCGGGACTGGCGGCACCGGGGAGCTGTTTTTT.

This clonotype was seen ten or more times. The chain joins TRBV12-3 or TRBV12-4 to TRBJ1-1; TRBD1 agrees at 7 bases. This CDR3 region has 13 residues. V shed 7 bases and J 7 bases; nucleotides not matched to a gene: 9. CDR3: CASTSRGQNEAFF. The CDR3 DNA is TGTGCCAGCACCTCAAGGGGACAGAATGAAGCTTTCTTT.

The sample holds a few counts of this clonotype. This chain connects TRBV18 to TRBJ2-7; 10 bases are shared with TRBD1. Trimming cost V 6 bases and J 0 bases; bases outside gene matches: 2. The CDR3 contains 14 residues. The V gene's germline CDR1 is KGHSH and CDR2 LQKENI. As DNA, the CDR3 is TGTGCCAGCTCCGGGACAGGGGTCTCCTACGAGCAGTACTTC. Protein sequence: CASSGTGVSYEQYF.

This chain connects TRBV12-3 or TRBV12-4 to TRBJ1-5, with D tentatively TRBD1 (6 bases). This CDR3 has 14 residues. The V end was cut by 6 bases, the J end by 11 bases, with 20 bases between. The CDR3 reads CASSPSERRGAQHF. CDR3 nucleotides: TGTGCCAGCAGCCCGTCGGAGCGGAGGGGGGCCCAGCATTTT.

This clonotype was picked up a small number of times. This rearrangement joins TRBV6-6 to TRBJ2-1; D unclear. V dropped 5 bases and J dropped 12 bases, with 29 bases sitting between them. The CDR3 has 17 amino acids. The V gene's germline CDR1 is MNHNY and CDR2 SVGAGI (reference sequence). The CDR3 here is CASSGTLDRRIASGQFF. CDR3 nucleotide sequence: TGTGCCAGCAGTGGAACTTTGGATCGACGCATCGCTTCTGGGCAGTTCTTC.

This clonotype was counted many times. This chain connects TRBV6-2 or TRBV6-3 to TRBJ2-1; no clear D gene. The CDR3 extends over 10 amino acids. The germline CDR1 and CDR2 sequences are MNHEY and SVGEGT. The V end lost 8 bases, the J end lost 6 bases, and 5 bases lay between the germline ends. CDR3 sequence reads: CASFGNEQFF. In nucleotides, the CDR3 is TGTGCCAGCTTTGGCAATGAGCAGTTCTTC.

The table lists this clonotype with a few counts. The CDR3 DNA follows: TGTGCCAGCAGTCGTATATCTAGCGGGAGTCATAATGAGCAGTTCTTC. As protein: CASSRISSGSHNEQFF. The chain has TRBV14 and TRBJ2-1; 10 nucleotides align to TRBD2. The CDR3 covers 16 residues. Germline CDR1 SGHDN, CDR2 FVKESK. V lost 6 bases and J lost 7; bases outside the gene matches: 12.

J is TRBJ1-1 and V is TRBV12-3 or TRBV12-4; D is unclear. The CDR3 sequence is 15 residues long. The germline V and J ends were trimmed by 5 bases and 0 bases, with 13 bases remaining between them. The CDR3 region has the DNA TGTGCCAGCAGTCCCCGGCTGGGGATGAACACTGAAGCTTTCTTT. Translating it yields CASSPRLGMNTEAFF.

The V and J genes are TRBV9 and TRBJ2-7; D uncertain. Germline values: CDR1 SGDLS, CDR2 YYNGEE. Trimming took 3 bases from V and 5 from J, leaving 15 bases between them. CDR3 length: 14 residues. CDR3 amino acids: CASSANDLLDEQYF. Written as DNA, the CDR3 is TGTGCCAGCAGCGCAAACGACTTGTTAGACGAGCAGTACTTC.

CDR3 residues: CASSLALGPGQETQYF. The DNA of the CDR3 is TGTGCCAGCAGCTTAGCCCTCGGGCCCGGGCAGGAGACCCAGTACTTC. The chain couples TRBV7-6 to TRBJ2-5, with D hard to call. The V gene's germline CDR1 is SGHVS and CDR2 FNYEAQ. Trimming took 0 bases from V and 5 from J, leaving 16 bases between them. CDR3 length: 16 amino acids.

In its sample, this clonotype was seen a few times. The rearrangement joins TRBV5-1 to TRBJ2-6; D gene ambiguous. Germline CDR1 is SGHRS and CDR2 is YFSETQ. This CDR3 is 16 amino acids long. Trimming removed 1 base at V and 0 bases at J, with 8 bases between. The CDR3: CASSLPQSSGANVLTF. The CDR3 DNA sequence: TGCGCCAGCAGCTTGCCGCAGAGCTCTGGGGCCAACGTCCTGACTTTC.

This clonotype occurred many times. The V call is TRBV5-1, the J call TRBJ2-3; TRBD2 aligns across 8 bases. The V gene end was trimmed by 9 bases and the J gene end by 1 base; junction bases not matched to a gene: 7. Germline lookup yields CDR1 SGHRS and CDR2 YFSETQ. The CDR3 is 14 amino acids. The CDR3 DNA follows: TGCGCCACCACTTCGGGGGGGGGCACAGATACGCAGTATTTT. This codes for CATTSGGGTDTQYF. Based on the CDR3 plus reference TRBV5-1 and TRBJ2-3, the full variable domain is KAGVTQTPRYLIKTRGQQVTLSCSPISGHRSVSWYQQTPGQGLQFLFEYFSETQRNKGNFPGRFSGRQFSNSRSEMNVSTLELGDSALYLCATTSGGGTDTQYFGPGTRLTVL.

This clonotype was picked up a small number of times. The chain recombines TRBV2 with TRBJ2-2; 7 bases are shared with TRBD1. CDR1 and CDR2 from the germline V gene are SNHLY and FYNNEI. The CDR3 is made up of 15 amino acids. V shed 7 bases and J 2 bases; nucleotides not matched to a gene: 7. The DNA for the CDR3 is TGTGCCAGCACCTTGTACAGGGGTAACACCGGGGAGCTGTTTTTT. Translating gives CASTLYRGNTGELFF. The full variable domain, its missing parts supplied by reference TRBV2 and TRBJ2-2, is EPEVTQTPSHQVTQMGQEVILRCVPISNHLYFYWYRQILGQKVEFLVSFYNNEISEKSEIFDDQFSVERPDGSNFTLKIRSTKLEDSAMYFCASTLYRGNTGELFFGEGSRLTVL.

In this sample, this clonotype turned up many times. This rearrangement joins TRBV7-3 to TRBJ2-1; D gene uncertain. Germline loops: CDR1 SGHTA, CDR2 FQGTGA. Deletions cut 2 bases from V and 8 bases from J, with 10 bases between. The CDR3 contains 13 residues. CDR3 in DNA: TGTGCCAGCAGCTTAGCGACTCCCCATGAGCAGTTCTTC. Translating gives CASSLATPHEQFF.

Ten or more counts support this clonotype. The chain combines TRBV12-2 with TRBJ1-6. TRBV12-2 counts as a pseudogene. This CDR3 is 18 amino acids long. The CDR3 is CASRLADLMTFFGSPLHF. The CDR3, as DNA: TGTGCAAGTCGCTTAGCGGACCTCATGACTTTTTTCGGCTCACCCCTCCACTTT.

This clonotype showed up just a few times. Here the CDR3 reads CAWRGLYEQYF. CDR3 DNA: TGTGCCTGGAGGGGACTCTACGAGCAGTACTTC. The V and J genes are TRBV30 and TRBJ2-7; a possible D gene is TRBD2 (6 bases). From germline, CDR1 is GTSNPN and CDR2 SVGIG (reference sequence). V was pared by 3 bases and J by 3 bases, with 6 bases between. There are 11 residues in the CDR3.

The V call is TRBV6-5, the J call TRBJ1-2; 8 bases are a match to TRBD1. With 4 bases clipped from V and 5 bases from J, the junction kept 6 bases outside the gene matches. Germline lookup yields CDR1 MNHEY and CDR2 SVGAGI. This CDR3 comprises 14 residues. In nucleotides, the CDR3 is TGTGCCAGCAGTTCACCGGACAGGGCGTATGGCTACACCTTC. Its protein is CASSSPDRAYGYTF.

In its sample, this clonotype was seen many times. The chain links TRBV4-3 to TRBJ2-1; D may be TRBD1 (5 bases). With 4 bases removed from V and 7 bases from J, the gap between germline ends came to 11 bases. CDR3 length: 13 residues. CDR1 is LGHNA, CDR2 YSLEER, per germline. CDR3 sequence: CASSRQGWNEQFF. In DNA form, the CDR3 reads TGCGCCAGCAGCCGGCAGGGCTGGAATGAGCAGTTCTTC.

This clonotype has at least ten counts. V usage is TRBV5-5 and J usage is TRBJ2-7; 9 positions match TRBD1. The CDR3 is 14 amino acids. The trim removed 7 bases at V and 5 bases at J, leaving 10 bases unmatched. From germline, CDR1 is SGHKS and CDR2 YYEKEE (reference sequence). CDR3: CASSARDRVNEQYF. The CDR3 DNA is TGTGCCAGCTCCGCCAGGGACAGGGTCAACGAGCAGTACTTC.

A few counts support this clonotype. This chain links TRBV4-1 with TRBJ1-6; no clear D gene. V was pared by 1 base and J by 5 bases, with 3 bases between. The V gene's germline CDR1 is MGHRA and CDR2 YSYEKL. The CDR3 extends over 13 amino acids. The CDR3: CASSQGHNSPLHF. DNA of the CDR3: TGCGCCAGCAGCCAAGGACATAATTCACCCCTCCACTTT.

This clonotype occurred a few times. The CDR3 coding sequence is TGTGCCAGCAGCTTGGGGGGTCCGGGACAAAACACCGGGGAGCTGTTTTTT. Protein sequence: CASSLGGPGQNTGELFF. This chain links TRBV5-4 with TRBJ2-2, with TRBD1 as a possible D gene (6 bases). This CDR3 is 17 amino acids long. Trimming took off 0 bases at V and 2 bases at J, with 14 bases between the two ends. Germline V gives CDR1 SGHNT, CDR2 YYREEE (reference sequence).

This clonotype was detected a few times. The chain is built from TRBV28 and TRBJ2-1; D uncertain. Trimming stripped 5 bases from V and 13 bases from J, with 18 bases between. The CDR3 has 13 residues. Germline CDR1 is MDHEN and CDR2 is SYDVKM. The CDR3 sequence: CASSTTPVGIQFF. CDR3 DNA sequence: TGTGCCAGCAGTACGACTCCCGTGGGAATTCAGTTCTTC.

In its sample, this clonotype was seen many times. The V gene is TRBV20-1, the J gene TRBJ1-1; the D is unclear. V was cut by 2 bases and J by 3 bases, with 13 bases left in between. The CDR3 runs 14 residues. CDR1 DFQATT and CDR2 SNEGSKA come from the germline V gene (reference sequence). The CDR3 here is CSARILWPDTEAFF. The DNA for the CDR3 is TGCAGTGCTAGAATTCTCTGGCCGGACACTGAAGCTTTCTTT.

The chain uses TRBV19 and TRBJ2-3; 7 bases align to TRBD1. J lost 2 bases, V lost 3 bases, and 2 bases had no gene match. The CDR3 runs 14 residues. CDR1 is LNHDA, CDR2 SQIVND, per germline (reference sequence). The CDR3 loop reads CASSMGQFTDTQYF. In DNA form, the CDR3 reads TGTGCCAGTAGTATGGGACAGTTCACAGATACGCAGTATTTT.

Concerning this clonotype: At one boundary the junction diverges from the germline segment, which might be a read error. The chain recombines TRBV3-1 with TRBJ1-6, with 10 bases that match TRBD1. CDR1 and CDR2 (germline): LGHDT, YNNKEL (reference sequence). This CDR3 is built from 14 residues. CDR3 amino acids: CASTWTGGNSPLHF. For the CDR3, the DNA is TGTGCCAGCACCTGGACAGGGGGTAATTCACCCCTACACTTT.

The chain employs TRBV27 and TRBJ2-5, with a tentative D call TRBD1 (6 bases). CDR1 and CDR2 (germline): MNHEY, SMNVEV (reference sequence). The CDR3 extends over 16 amino acids. Deletions cut 8 bases from V and 0 bases from J, with 19 bases between. CDR3 in DNA: TGTGCCAGCCGAGCCGAGGGACACCCCGACCAAGAGACCCAGTACTTC. It translates to CASRAEGHPDQETQYF.

In this sample, this clonotype turned up a few times. A read error may account for a junction end that differs from germline. This rearrangement joins TRBV7-7 to TRBJ2-5, with 10 bases lining up with TRBD2. The CDR3 spans 15 residues. Per germline, CDR1 SSHAT and CDR2 FNYEAQ (reference sequence). For the CDR3, the DNA is TGTGCTAGCAGCTTTAGCGGGAGGTTAGAAGAGACCCAGTACTTC. Its protein product is CASSFSGRLEETQYF. Variable domain in full (rest from reference TRBV7-7 and TRBJ2-5): GAGVSQSPRYKVTKRGQDVTLRCDPISSHATLYWYQQALGQGPEFLTYFNYEAQPDKSGLPSDRFSAERPEGSISTLTIQRTEQRDSAMYRCASSFSGRLEETQYFGPGTRLLVL.

This chain links TRBV11-2 with TRBJ2-5, with 7 positions matching TRBD2. CDR1 and CDR2 (germline): SGHAT, FQNNGV. The CDR3 totals 13 residues. V shed 1 base, J shed 5 bases, and the junction held 1 base outside the gene matches. The CDR3 region is CASSLGTRETQYF. The CDR3 DNA reads as TGTGCCAGCAGCTTAGGGACTAGGGAGACCCAGTACTTC. Variable domain in full (rest from reference TRBV11-2 and TRBJ2-5): EAGVAQSPRYKIIEKRQSVAFWCNPISGHATLYWYQQILGQGPKLLIQFQNNGVVDDSQLPKDRFSAERLKGVDSTLKIQPAKLEDSAVYLCASSLGTRETQYFGPGTRLLVL.

This clonotype has at least ten counts. The rearrangement joins TRBV13 to TRBJ2-3, with 7 nucleotides matching TRBD1. Looked up from germline, CDR1 is PRHDT and CDR2 is FYEKMQ (reference sequence). The CDR3 is made up of 15 amino acids. V dropped 3 bases and J dropped 0; count of bases not matched to a gene: 3. CDR3 nucleotide sequence: TGTGCCAGCAGCTTGACAGGGTCAAGCACAGATACGCAGTATTTT. Translating gives CASSLTGSSTDTQYF. The full variable domain, with the rest looked up from reference TRBV13 and TRBJ2-3, is AAGVIQSPRHLIKEKRETATLKCYPIPRHDTVYWYQQGPGQDPQFLISFYEKMQSDKGSIPDRFSAQQFSDYHSELNMSSLELGDSALYFCASSLTGSSTDTQYFGPGTRLTVL.